The 16 T cell receptor beta chains listed next were all sequenced from one sample in a study of shared clonotypes between healthy human individuals. TCRdb's table, derived via immunoSEQ multiplex PCR, lists solely in-frame clones and lacks some. The top ten hold over 1.3% of the sample, which has around 1 million clones, 60% to 85% seen once. The sample consisted of memory CD4+ T cells sorted from blood. Indicated subset: CD45RA-negative fraction. All receptors come from a man between 18 and 29 years old in good health.

The chain employs TRBV18 and TRBJ2-1, with D perhaps matching TRBD1 or TRBD2 (5 bases each). The CDR3 contains 15 residues. V shed 3 bases and J shed 6 bases, with 15 bases lying between them. Germline V gene sequence: CDR1 KGHSH, CDR2 LQKENI. The CDR3 spells CASSPRQGEGNEQFF. The DNA for the CDR3 is TGTGCCAGCTCACCGAGGCAGGGAGAAGGCAATGAGCAGTTCTTC.

Here the CDR3 DNA reads TGTGCCAGCAGCTTGGCCTTGCAGTCCTGGCAGTTCTTC. It translates to CASSLALQSWQFF. The chain joins TRBV5-4 to TRBJ2-1; D uncertain. Trimming shortened V by 0 bases and J by 12 bases, and 13 bases separated the two germline ends. There are 13 residues in the CDR3. Germline V CDR1 and CDR2: SGHNT, YYREEE (reference sequence).

The chain is built from TRBV2 and TRBJ2-5; no reliable D call. The germline V gene encodes CDR1 SNHLY and CDR2 FYNNEI. CDR3 length: 13 residues. Trimming cost V 4 bases and J 2 bases, with 8 bases left between them. CDR3 nucleotides: TGTGCCAGCAGTGGTAACTGGCAAGAGACCCAGTACTTC. Translating it yields CASSGNWQETQYF.

Comment on this clone: Within the sample, other DNA sequences also encode this same CDR3. The chain combines TRBV4-2 with TRBJ1-6; D not certain. Germline V gene lookup returns CDR1 LGHNA and CDR2 YNFKEQ. The CDR3 has 14 residues. Trimming removed 0 bases at V and 7 bases at J, with 7 bases between. The CDR3 nucleotides read TGTGCCAGCAGCCAAGACAAGGACAATTCACCCCTCCACTTT. As protein: CASSQDKDNSPLHF.

Only one count was recorded for this clone. V gene TRBV25-1 combines with J gene TRBJ2-7; D gene ambiguous. The ends were cut back, 3 bases at V and 7 bases at J, with 10 bases in the middle. The CDR3 extends over 12 amino acids. Germline V gene sequence: CDR1 MGHDK, CDR2 SYGVNS. CDR3 coding DNA: TGTGCCAGCAGTGATCGCGGCCCAGAGCAGTACTTC. Translating it yields CASSDRGPEQYF.

V and J are TRBV28 and TRBJ2-3; 9 positions match TRBD1. Trimming took 5 bases from V and 0 from J; bases not matched to a gene: 6. The V gene's germline CDR1 is MDHEN and CDR2 SYDVKM. CDR3 length: 16 residues. CDR3 protein: CASSAPGTGSTDTQYF. The CDR3 DNA reads TGTGCCAGCAGTGCCCCCGGGACAGGGAGCACAGATACGCAGTATTTT.

The V call is TRBV7-9, the J call TRBJ2-5; D is possibly TRBD1 or TRBD2 (5 bases each). The CDR3 runs to 14 residues. Trimming left V 4 bases short and J 2 bases short, with 11 bases between. Germline CDR1 SEHNR, CDR2 FQNEAQ (reference sequence). The CDR3 loop is CASSSGALQETQYF. The CDR3, as DNA: TGTGCCAGCAGCTCCGGGGCCTTGCAAGAGACCCAGTACTTC.

J is TRBJ1-5 and V is TRBV15; a possible D gene is TRBD1 (6 bases). Germline V gives CDR1 LNHNV, CDR2 YYDKDF (reference sequence). The germline V and J ends were trimmed by 2 bases and 4 bases, with 18 bases remaining between them. This CDR3 has 17 residues. CDR3 sequence (DNA): TGTGCCACCAGCAGACCTACCAATTTTCAGGGGAATCAGCCCCAGCATTTT. Its translation is CATSRPTNFQGNQPQHF.

In its sample, this clone was seen a few times. This chain links TRBV10-2 with TRBJ1-6; 9 nucleotides match TRBD1. Germline loops: CDR1 WSHSY, CDR2 SAAADI. The CDR3 consists of 14 residues. The ends lost 6 bases at V and 3 bases at J; junction bases unmatched: 0. This CDR3 is CASRDRGYNSPLHF. CDR3 in DNA: TGCGCCAGCAGGGACAGGGGCTATAATTCACCCCTCCACTTT.

The DNA of the CDR3 is TGTGCCAGCAGCAAGAACAGGGGTGGTCACTCTGGGGCCAACGTCCTGACTTTC. Residues: CASSKNRGGHSGANVLTF. V and J are TRBV5-6 and TRBJ2-6, with 7 positions matching TRBD1. The CDR3 is 18 residues long. The V and J ends lost 4 bases and 0 bases, in that order; junction bases with no gene match: 10. Germline CDR1 reads SGHDT; CDR2 reads YYEEEE.

To note about this clone: The sample has other DNA sequences that encode this CDR3 too. This sequence joins TRBV6-1 and TRBJ1-1, with D uncertain. Between the trimmed V and J ends, which lost 9 bases and 0 bases, there was a span of 8 bases. The CDR3 length is 12 residues. The V gene's germline CDR1 is MNHNS and CDR2 SASEGT. CDR3 amino acids: CASRNMNTEAFF. The CDR3 coding sequence is TGTGCCAGTCGGAACATGAACACTGAAGCTTTCTTT.

The genes are TRBV5-4 and TRBJ2-5; 13 nucleotides agree with TRBD2. Germline CDR1 SGHNT, CDR2 YYREEE (reference sequence). V lost 4 bases, J lost 6 bases, and 12 bases stayed unmatched. This CDR3 spans 17 amino acids. The CDR3 is CASSRETSGGLGQTQYF. In DNA, the CDR3 is TGTGCCAGCAGCCGGGAGACTAGCGGGGGGCTGGGACAGACCCAGTACTTC.

The chain has TRBV9 and TRBJ2-1; D ambiguous. The CDR3 spans 13 residues. From germline, CDR1 is SGDLS and CDR2 YYNGEE. V was shortened by 0 bases and J by 10 bases, with 11 bases between the two germline ends. The CDR3 reads CASSVGTATEQFF. In DNA form, the CDR3 reads TGTGCCAGCAGCGTAGGGACCGCCACGGAGCAGTTCTTC.

This chain uses TRBV7-2 with TRBJ1-3; D call uncertain. The V and J ends lost 5 bases and 4 bases respectively, with 15 bases between them. Germline V gene sequence: CDR1 SGHTA, CDR2 FQGNSA. The CDR3 has 15 residues. CDR3 DNA: TGTGCCAGCAGCCCCTGGGAGGGCACCGGAAACACCATATATTTT. It translates to CASSPWEGTGNTIYF.

The genes are TRBV7-9 and TRBJ2-3; 8 nucleotides line up with TRBD2. The V gene end was trimmed by 4 bases and the J gene end by 0 bases; junction bases not matched to a gene: 3. This CDR3 region has 15 residues. The germline V gene encodes CDR1 SEHNR and CDR2 FQNEAQ (reference sequence). The CDR3 DNA follows: TGTGCCAGCAGCTCCCGACTAGCGAGCACAGATACGCAGTATTTT. Protein product: CASSSRLASTDTQYF. The whole variable domain, remainder taken from reference TRBV7-9 and TRBJ2-3, is DTGVSQNPRHKITKRGQNVTFRCDPISEHNRLYWYRQTLGQGPEFLTYFQNEAQLEKSRLLSDRFSAERPKGSFSTLEIQRTEQGDSAMYLCASSSRLASTDTQYFGPGTRLTVL.

This clone was seen repeatedly, ten times or more. This rearrangement joins TRBV5-6 to TRBJ1-2; 7 bases align to TRBD1. The CDR3 consists of 14 residues. Germline assignment: CDR1 SGHDT and CDR2 YYEEEE. V gave up 2 bases and J gave up 5 bases; unmatched junction bases: 6. The CDR3 region has the DNA TGTGCCAGCAGCTTTAGGGACAGAGAGTATGGCTACACCTTC. Its protein product is CASSFRDREYGYTF.